Each of the 9 T cell receptor beta chains below was sequenced from the same sample in a study of early T cells in non-severe SARS-CoV-2 infection. TCRdb re-called the 5' RACE reads through MiXCR, storing one row per CDR3 protein. The sample comprises 15,000 to 20,000 distinct CDR3 sequences, around 6% of which are singletons, and more than 6.5% rests with the top ten. Sequenced material: whole blood, taken at baseline. These receptors were taken from an adult who was a healthcare worker with PCR-confirmed SARS-CoV-2 infection or an uninfected control (not recorded which).

This clonotype appeared many times. The V and J genes are TRBV7-2 and TRBJ2-5; D gene ambiguous. Germline-derived CDR1 and CDR2 are SGHTA and FQGNSA. CDR3 length: 14 amino acids. Trimming took off 6 bases at V and 5 bases at J, with 16 bases between the two ends. CDR3 DNA sequence: TGTGCCAGCAGTGTCCTTTGGGGTGGGGAGACCCAGTACTTC. Translated: CASSVLWGGETQYF.

This clonotype was seen repeatedly, ten times or more. V is TRBV5-6 and J is TRBJ2-3; D is unresolved. The CDR3 covers 14 residues. Trimming cost V 0 bases and J 0 bases, with 5 bases left between them. The germline CDR1 and CDR2 sequences are SGHDT and YYEEEE. The CDR3 here is CASSLGSSTDTQYF. DNA for the CDR3: TGTGCCAGCAGCTTGGGCAGTAGCACAGATACGCAGTATTTT.

There are many counts of this clonotype. CDR3 DNA sequence: TGTGCCAGCAGCTTAGTGGGGGGGGACAGGGCCAATTCACCCCTCCACTTT. It translates to CASSLVGGDRANSPLHF. This sequence joins TRBV7-2 and TRBJ1-6; TRBD1 matches 9 bases. Germline assignment: CDR1 SGHTA and CDR2 FQGNSA. V gave up 1 base and J gave up 7 bases; unmatched junction bases: 8. The length of the CDR3 is 17 residues. Variable domain in full (rest from reference TRBV7-2 and TRBJ1-6): GAGVSQSPSNKVTEKGKDVELRCDPISGHTALYWYRQSLGQGLEFLIYFQGNSAPDKSGLPSDRFSAERTGGSVSTLTIQRTQQEDSAVYLCASSLVGGDRANSPLHFGNGTRLTVT.

This clonotype is medium-sized within its sample. V is TRBV10-3 and J is TRBJ1-2; D uncertain. Germline V CDR1 and CDR2: ENHRY, SYGVKD. The CDR3 sequence is 15 residues long. V was pared by 2 bases and J by 7 bases, with 17 bases between. This CDR3 reads CAISEGDEGIGGYTF. CDR3 nucleotide sequence: TGTGCCATCAGTGAGGGGGATGAAGGTATCGGTGGCTACACCTTC.

This clonotype was recorded a few times. The rearrangement joins TRBV5-6 to TRBJ2-2, with D possibly called TRBD1 or TRBD2 (6 bases each). From germline, CDR1 is SGHDT and CDR2 YYEEEE. The CDR3 totals 14 residues. The V gene lost 3 bases and the J gene lost 9 bases, with 15 bases spanning the gap. CDR3 region: CASSWGAGHRELFF. The CDR3 bases are TGTGCCAGCAGCTGGGGGGCCGGCCACCGGGAGCTGTTTTTT.

At least ten counts were recorded for this clonotype. The chain joins TRBV10-1 to TRBJ1-1, with D hard to call. Germline CDR1 WNHNN, CDR2 SYGVQD (reference sequence). This CDR3 spans 13 amino acids. Trimming took off 5 bases at V and 0 bases at J, with 7 bases between the two ends. CDR3 loop: CASSPKLNTEAFF. The CDR3 region has the DNA TGCGCCAGCAGTCCAAAATTGAACACTGAAGCTTTCTTT.

This clonotype was observed at least ten times. The chain carries TRBV5-1 and TRBJ1-2; D is possibly TRBD1 (5 bases). V gave up 1 base and J gave up 6 bases, with 10 bases separating them. The CDR3 contains 13 residues. In germline, CDR1 is SGHRS, CDR2 YFSETQ. The chain's CDR3 is CASSLQGVDGYTF. CDR3 nucleotide sequence: TGCGCCAGCAGCTTGCAGGGAGTCGATGGCTACACCTTC. The full variable domain, rest sourced from reference TRBV5-1 and TRBJ1-2, is KAGVTQTPRYLIKTRGQQVTLSCSPISGHRSVSWYQQTPGQGLQFLFEYFSETQRNKGNFPGRFSGRQFSNSRSEMNVSTLELGDSALYLCASSLQGVDGYTFGSGTRLTVV.

Sample share makes this clonotype medium-sized. The gene calls are TRBV7-3 and TRBJ2-1, with a tentative D call TRBD2 (7 bases). This CDR3 is built from 15 residues. Germline-derived CDR1 and CDR2 are SGHTA and FQGTGA. Trimming left V 6 bases short and J 10 bases short, with 22 bases between. The CDR3, as DNA: TGTGCCAGCAGTCAAAGGGGGGGTCGATTCGGCGAGCAGTTCTTC. It translates to CASSQRGGRFGEQFF.

The sample holds a few counts of this clonotype. The chain carries TRBV10-3 and TRBJ2-2; TRBD1 matches at 7 bases. V trimming: 6 bases; J trimming: 4 bases; junction bases outside the gene matches: 8. Germline CDR1 ENHRY, CDR2 SYGVKD. This CDR3 spans 15 amino acids. In DNA, the CDR3 is TGTGCCATCAGGACCGACAGGGTTGGCACCGGGGAGCTGTTTTTT. Protein product: CAIRTDRVGTGELFF.